These 7 T cell receptor beta chains originate from one sample sequenced in a study of molecular identifiers for immune sequencing clone quantification. TCRdb reprocessed the PCR reads via MiXCR and lists one record per CDR3 protein. The sample comprises about 640,000 distinct CDR3 sequences, roughly 21% of which are singletons, and 0.85% rests with the top ten. Material for sequencing was naive CD8+ T cells from blood, with Jurkat cell RNA spiked in. Subset given: FACS-sorted CD8+CD4-CCR7+CD45RA+ naive T cells. Every receptor here comes from a human donor in good health. Some libraries in this study had Jurkat cell RNA spiked in.

This clonotype came up many times. This chain's CDR3 is CASSLSLQNEAFF. The CDR3, as DNA: TGTGCCAGCAGTTTATCGTTGCAGAATGAAGCTTTCTTT. The chain recombines TRBV27 with TRBJ1-1; no reliable D call. The CDR3 consists of 13 residues. The V and J ends lost 0 bases and 7 bases respectively, with 9 bases between them. Germline V gives CDR1 MNHEY, CDR2 SMNVEV (reference sequence).

This clonotype was detected many times. The chain has TRBV6-5 and TRBJ1-1; tentatively, D is TRBD1 (6 bases). Trimming shortened V by 0 bases and J by 3 bases, and 11 bases separated the two germline ends. The V gene's germline CDR1 is MNHEY and CDR2 SVGAGI. The CDR3 has 15 residues. CDR3 coding DNA: TGTGCCAGCAGTTACTCGACAGGAGGGGACACTGAAGCTTTCTTT. As protein: CASSYSTGGDTEAFF.

For this clonotype: Possible read error: a much larger clone is one base away. The chain is built from TRBV28 and TRBJ2-6, with a possible D match to TRBD1 (5 bases). CDR1 and CDR2 (germline): MDHEN, SYDVKM. The CDR3 contains 15 residues. CDR3 protein: CASSSLRVGANALTF. The CDR3 DNA is TGTGCCAGCAGCTCTCTACGGGTTGGGGCCAACGCCCTGACTTTC.

This clonotype was seen many times. This chain joins TRBV11-2 and TRBJ2-1, with a tentative D call TRBD2 (7 bases). The length of the CDR3 is 18 residues. The germline CDR1 and CDR2 sequences are SGHAT and FQNNGV. Trimming removed 5 bases from V and 4 bases from J, with 24 bases in between. The DNA for the CDR3 is TGTGCCAGCAGCCTGCTAAGCGGGACAACACCTAGGTACAATGAGCAGTTCTTC. It yields the protein CASSLLSGTTPRYNEQFF.

This clonotype has more than one count but fewer than ten. This sequence joins TRBV7-9 and TRBJ2-7, with 7 bases matching TRBD1. This CDR3 spans 15 amino acids. Unmatched junction bases numbered 14, after V lost 6 bases and J lost 6 bases. CDR1 is SEHNR and CDR2 is FQNEAQ in the germline V gene (reference sequence). The CDR3 here is CASSSLGGQLGEQYF. CDR3 in DNA: TGTGCCAGCAGTTCACTAGGGGGACAGCTGGGCGAGCAGTACTTC. The full variable domain, with the rest looked up from reference TRBV7-9 and TRBJ2-7, is DTGVSQNPRHKITKRGQNVTFRCDPISEHNRLYWYRQTLGQGPEFLTYFQNEAQLEKSRLLSDRFSAERPKGSFSTLEIQRTEQGDSAMYLCASSSLGGQLGEQYFGPGTRLTVT.

The chain employs TRBV7-9 and TRBJ1-2; a possible D gene is TRBD1 (5 bases). Deletions cut 4 bases from V and 3 bases from J, with 18 bases between. CDR1 SEHNR and CDR2 FQNEAQ come from the germline V gene (reference sequence). The CDR3 covers 16 residues. The CDR3 is CASSSGTGGGDYGYTF. The CDR3 region has the DNA TGTGCCAGCAGCTCCGGGACTGGAGGCGGGGACTATGGCTACACCTTC.

This clonotype was seen repeatedly, ten times or more. The V call is TRBV7-9, the J call TRBJ2-3, with 8 bases lining up with TRBD2. Looked up from germline, CDR1 is SEHNR and CDR2 is FQNEAQ (reference sequence). There are 15 residues in the CDR3. The J segment lost 6 bases and the V segment lost 3 bases, leaving 8 bases of the junction unmatched. CDR3 residues: CASSFIREGRDTQYF. The CDR3, as DNA: TGTGCCAGCAGCTTTATACGGGAGGGCCGCGATACGCAGTATTTT.